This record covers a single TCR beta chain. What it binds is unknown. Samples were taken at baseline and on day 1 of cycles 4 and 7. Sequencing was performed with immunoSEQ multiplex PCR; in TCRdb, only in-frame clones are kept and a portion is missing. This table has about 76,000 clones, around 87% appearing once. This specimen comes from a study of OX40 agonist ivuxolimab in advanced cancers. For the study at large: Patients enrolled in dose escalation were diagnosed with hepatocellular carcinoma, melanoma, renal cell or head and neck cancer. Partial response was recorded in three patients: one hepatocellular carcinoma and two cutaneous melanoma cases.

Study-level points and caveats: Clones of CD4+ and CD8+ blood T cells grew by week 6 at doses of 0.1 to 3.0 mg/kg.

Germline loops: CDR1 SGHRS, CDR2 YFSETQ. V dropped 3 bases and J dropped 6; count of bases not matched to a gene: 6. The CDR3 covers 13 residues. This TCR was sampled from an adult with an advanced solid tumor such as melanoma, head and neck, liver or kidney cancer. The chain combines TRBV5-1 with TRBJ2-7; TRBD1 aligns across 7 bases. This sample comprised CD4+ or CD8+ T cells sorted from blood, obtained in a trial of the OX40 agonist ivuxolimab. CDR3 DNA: TGCGCCAGCAGCTCAGGGGGTCCTGGCGAGCAGTACTTC. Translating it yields CASSSGGPGEQYF.